Listed here are 5 T cell receptor beta chains from one sample, sequenced in a study of cytomegalovirus exposure and HLA in healthy donors. It was with 60 Vbeta and 13 Jbeta primers that the PCR ran. Libraries were prepared by immunoSEQ multiplex PCR; TCRdb keeps only in-frame clonotypes and omits some of them. This listing includes 100,000 to 150,000 clones. Sample: PBMCs. Receptors were obtained from a woman aged 35 to 49 in good health and CMV-seropositive.

V gene TRBV9 combines with J gene TRBJ1-1; D is unresolved. Germline V CDR1 and CDR2: SGDLS, YYNGEE. Deletions cut 0 bases from V and 3 bases from J, with 6 bases between. This CDR3 comprises 13 residues. The CDR3 DNA follows: TGTGCCAGCAGCGTAGAACCAGACACTGAAGCTTTCTTT. This gives the protein CASSVEPDTEAFF.

V is TRBV5-6 and J is TRBJ2-7, with D perhaps matching TRBD2 (5 bases). This CDR3 has 14 amino acids. Germline V lookup: CDR1 SGHDT, CDR2 YYEEEE. The V end lost 4 bases, the J end lost 7 bases, and 18 bases lay between the germline ends. CDR3 loop: CASSLGLGSGEQYF. The CDR3 nucleotides are TGTGCCAGCAGCCTCGGCTTGGGTTCGGGGGAGCAGTACTTC.

As for this clone: This sample also contains other DNA sequences that code for the same CDR3. The chain is built from TRBV28 and TRBJ2-5, with 9 bases that match TRBD2. The V gene's germline CDR1 is MDHEN and CDR2 SYDVKM. V was clipped by 2 bases and J by 5 bases; unmatched bases: 0. The CDR3 runs to 13 residues. CDR3 amino acids: CASSLSGRETQYF. In DNA, the CDR3 is TGTGCCAGCAGTTTAAGCGGGAGGGAGACCCAGTACTTC.

This rearrangement joins TRBV5-1 to TRBJ1-1; perhaps TRBD1 as D (5 bases). This CDR3 comprises 16 residues. Per the germline V gene, CDR1 is SGHRS and CDR2 is YFSETQ. V lost 0 bases to trimming and J lost 4 bases, with 16 bases between them. The CDR3 region is CASSLDGRATGTEAFF. For the CDR3, the DNA is TGCGCCAGCAGCTTGGACGGCAGGGCAACGGGCACTGAAGCTTTCTTT.

This sequence joins TRBV5-1 and TRBJ1-1; 12 nucleotides line up with TRBD1. V gave up 3 bases and J gave up 2 bases; unmatched junction bases: 2. Germline V gene data show CDR1 as SGHRS and CDR2 as YFSETQ. This CDR3 spans 15 amino acids. The DNA for the CDR3 is TGCGCCAGCAGCTGGGGACAGGGGGCTAACACTGAAGCTTTCTTT. This codes for CASSWGQGANTEAFF.